This TCR beta chain derives from a study of T cell repertoires in cytomegalovirus infection. There are a few counts of this clonotype. Its specificity is not known. This CDR3 has 16 amino acids. The V and J ends lost 0 bases and 4 bases respectively, with 15 bases between them. Germline lookup yields CDR1 WNHNN and CDR2 SYGVQD (reference sequence). TCRdb processed the reads anew with MiXCR; each CDR3 protein has one entry. In the table there are some 270,000 distinct CDR3 sequences, approximately 17% of which are singletons. Study-wide results and caveats: Dominating the ex vivo response were TCR beta clonotypes that were CMV-specific and HLA-C-restricted.

V is TRBV10-1 and J is TRBJ1-1; possibly TRBD1 for D (5 bases). Sequenced input: CD8+ T cells from PBMCs. This TCR was sampled from a human donor in good health (CMV status not recorded). Some clones in this sample may be carry-over from other donors' samples. The CDR3 reads CASSESMVQAITEAFF. The CDR3 DNA sequence: TGCGCCAGCAGTGAGTCGATGGTACAGGCGATCACTGAAGCTTTCTTT.